This TCR beta chain was identified in a study of blood T cell repertoires in COVID-19. Across the study: Samples representing acute and convalescent COVID-19 were sourced from the United States, Italy and Spain. Nucleic acid was either cDNA or gDNA, and it came from T cells, B-cell-depleted T cells, or PBMCs.

Authors' methods: Amplifying reference gene primers gave estimates of nucleated cell counts. TCRdb's table, derived via immunoSEQ multiplex PCR, lists solely in-frame clones and lacks some. V, J and clone size were drawn from that table, and D and trimming were deduced from the DNA. The data contain 100,000 to 150,000 clones, about 80% of them singletons. This clone turned up a few times. Looked up from germline, CDR1 is MNHNY and CDR2 is SVGAGI (reference sequence). V lost 6 bases and J lost 5; bases outside the gene matches: 5. There are 13 residues in the CDR3. The chain recombines TRBV6-6 with TRBJ2-7, with 9 bases lining up with TRBD1. The TCR sequence derives from a human donor in a cohort sampled during active COVID-19. The sample consisted of peripheral blood. CDR3 sequence reads: CASRDRGRDEQYF. In DNA form, the CDR3 reads TGTGCCAGCAGGGACAGGGGTCGCGACGAGCAGTACTTC.